The clone carrying this T cell receptor beta chain came up many times. Its antigen is unknown. The TCRbeta library was prepared with unique molecular identifiers. Via MiXCR, TCRdb re-called the PCR reads, giving one row per CDR3 protein. The sample records about 460,000 distinct CDR3 sequences, over 9.5% being singletons. This entry belongs to a study of T-cell reconstitution after alpha-beta-depleted transplantation in children. Study findings and constraints: Expanded graft clones numbering several hundred reportedly gave rise to alpha-beta T cells about two months after transplant. T-cell numbers and diversity, one year after transplant, stemmed largely from T cells that were newly produced. The high TCRbeta diversity at day 60 in some patients came from surviving recipient T cells and thymic progenitors.

Germline CDR1 is DFQATT and CDR2 is SNEGSKA (reference sequence). This CDR3 contains 19 residues. With V trimmed by 1 base and J by 2 bases, 11 bases remained unmatched. The TCR originated in a female patient aged 2-15 years who had a stem cell transplant for aplastic anemia, so the T cells may come from the graft donor. This chain uses TRBV20-1 with TRBJ2-1; TRBD2 aligns across 13 bases. Material: PBMCs, mostly from graft donor cells, obtained 180 days after TCRalphabeta/CD19-depleted stem cell transplant. Written as DNA, the CDR3 is TGCAGTGCTAGAGCTCCCCTCGGGACTAGCGGGACCCCCTACAATGAGCAGTTCTTC. Residues: CSARAPLGTSGTPYNEQFF.